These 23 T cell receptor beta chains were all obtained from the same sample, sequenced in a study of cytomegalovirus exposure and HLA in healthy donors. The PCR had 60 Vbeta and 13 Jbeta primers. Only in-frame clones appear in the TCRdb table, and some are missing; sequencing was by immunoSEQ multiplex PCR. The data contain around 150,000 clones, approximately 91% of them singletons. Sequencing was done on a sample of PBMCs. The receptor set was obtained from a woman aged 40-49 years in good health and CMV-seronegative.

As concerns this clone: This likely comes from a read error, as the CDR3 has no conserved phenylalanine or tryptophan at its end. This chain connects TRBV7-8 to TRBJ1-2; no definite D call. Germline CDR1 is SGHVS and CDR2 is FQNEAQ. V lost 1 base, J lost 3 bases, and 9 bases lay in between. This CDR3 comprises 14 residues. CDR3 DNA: TGTGCCAGCAGCTTAGACGGGCGCGACTATGGCTACACCCTC. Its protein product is CASSLDGRDYGYTL.

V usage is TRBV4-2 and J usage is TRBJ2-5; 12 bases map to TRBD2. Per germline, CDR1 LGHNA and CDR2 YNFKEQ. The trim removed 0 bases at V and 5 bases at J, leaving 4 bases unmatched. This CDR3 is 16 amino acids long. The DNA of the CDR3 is TGTGCCAGCAGCCAAGATGGACTAGCGGGAAGGGAGACCCAGTACTTC. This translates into CASSQDGLAGRETQYF.

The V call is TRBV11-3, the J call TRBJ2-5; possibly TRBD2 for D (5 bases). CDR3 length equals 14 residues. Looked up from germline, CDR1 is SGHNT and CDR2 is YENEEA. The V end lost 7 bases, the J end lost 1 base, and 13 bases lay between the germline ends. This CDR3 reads CASTKRAVQETQYF. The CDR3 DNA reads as TGTGCCAGCACGAAGAGGGCCGTCCAAGAGACCCAGTACTTC.

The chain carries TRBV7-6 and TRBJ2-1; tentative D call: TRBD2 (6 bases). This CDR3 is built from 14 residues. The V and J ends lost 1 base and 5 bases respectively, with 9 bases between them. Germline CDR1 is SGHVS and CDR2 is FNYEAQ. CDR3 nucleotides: TGTGCCAGCAGCTTAGAAGTAGCGGACAATGAGCAGTTCTTC. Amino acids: CASSLEVADNEQFF.

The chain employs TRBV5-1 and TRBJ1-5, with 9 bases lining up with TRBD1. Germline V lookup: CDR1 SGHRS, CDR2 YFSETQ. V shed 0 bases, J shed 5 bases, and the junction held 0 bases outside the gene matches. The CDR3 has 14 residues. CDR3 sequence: CASSLGTGDQPQHF. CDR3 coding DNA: TGCGCCAGCAGCTTGGGGACAGGGGATCAGCCCCAGCATTTT.

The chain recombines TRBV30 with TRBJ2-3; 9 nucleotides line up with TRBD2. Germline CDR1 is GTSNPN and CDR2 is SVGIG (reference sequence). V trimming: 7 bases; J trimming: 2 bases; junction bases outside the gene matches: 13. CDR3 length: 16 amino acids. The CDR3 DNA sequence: TGTGCCTCGATCCACAGGCTAGCGGGGTTCACAGATACGCAGTATTTT. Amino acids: CASIHRLAGFTDTQYF.

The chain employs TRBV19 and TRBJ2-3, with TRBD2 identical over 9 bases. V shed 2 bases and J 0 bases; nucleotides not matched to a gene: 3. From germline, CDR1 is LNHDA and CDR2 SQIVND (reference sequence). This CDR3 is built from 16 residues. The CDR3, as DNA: TGTGCCAGTAGTATACAGCGGGGGGTTAGCACAGATACGCAGTATTTT. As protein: CASSIQRGVSTDTQYF.

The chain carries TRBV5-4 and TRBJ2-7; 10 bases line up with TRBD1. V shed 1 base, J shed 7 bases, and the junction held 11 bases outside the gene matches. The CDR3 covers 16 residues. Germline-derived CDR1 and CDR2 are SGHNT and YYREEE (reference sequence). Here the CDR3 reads CASSLLTGGMSDEQYF. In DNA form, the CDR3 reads TGTGCCAGCAGCTTGCTGACAGGGGGCATGTCGGATGAGCAGTACTTC.

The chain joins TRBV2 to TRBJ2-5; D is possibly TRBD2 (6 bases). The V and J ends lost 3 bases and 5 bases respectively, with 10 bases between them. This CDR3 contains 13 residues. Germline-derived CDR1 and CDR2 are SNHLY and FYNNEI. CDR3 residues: CASSEGLAETQYF. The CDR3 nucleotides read TGTGCCAGCAGTGAGGGGCTAGCGGAGACCCAGTACTTC.

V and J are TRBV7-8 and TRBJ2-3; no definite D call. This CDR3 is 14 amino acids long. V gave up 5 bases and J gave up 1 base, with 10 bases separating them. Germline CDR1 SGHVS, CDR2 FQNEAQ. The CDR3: CASSDPAGTDTQYF. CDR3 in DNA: TGTGCCAGCAGCGACCCCGCGGGCACAGATACGCAGTATTTT.

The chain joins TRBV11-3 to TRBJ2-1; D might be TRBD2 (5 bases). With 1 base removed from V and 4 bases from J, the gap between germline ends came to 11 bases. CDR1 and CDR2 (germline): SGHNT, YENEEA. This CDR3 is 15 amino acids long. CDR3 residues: CASSLGRVRYNEQFF. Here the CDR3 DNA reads TGTGCCAGCAGCTTAGGGCGGGTTAGGTACAATGAGCAGTTCTTC.

The CDR3 nucleotides read TGTGCCAGCAGCGAGACAGGGGGCTCTAACTATGGCTACACCTTC. It translates to CASSETGGSNYGYTF. The chain links TRBV7-9 to TRBJ1-2, with TRBD1 matching 10 bases. Germline CDR1 and CDR2: SEHNR and FQNEAQ (reference sequence). V trimming: 5 bases; J trimming: 0 bases; junction bases outside the gene matches: 3. The CDR3 totals 15 residues.

Written as DNA, the CDR3 is TGTGCCAGCAGTCCCAGGACTAGCGGTCTATCCGAGCAGTACTTC. Translating it yields CASSPRTSGLSEQYF. The V and J genes are TRBV9 and TRBJ2-7; 10 bases map to TRBD2. The trim removed 5 bases at V and 6 bases at J, leaving 11 bases unmatched. Germline CDR1 reads SGDLS; CDR2 reads YYNGEE. The CDR3 runs to 15 residues.

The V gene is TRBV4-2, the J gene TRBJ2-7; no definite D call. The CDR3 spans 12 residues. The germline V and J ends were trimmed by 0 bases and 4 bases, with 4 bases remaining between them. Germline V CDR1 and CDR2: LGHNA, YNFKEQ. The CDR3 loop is CASSQDSYEQYF. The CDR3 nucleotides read TGTGCCAGCAGCCAAGATTCTTACGAGCAGTACTTC.

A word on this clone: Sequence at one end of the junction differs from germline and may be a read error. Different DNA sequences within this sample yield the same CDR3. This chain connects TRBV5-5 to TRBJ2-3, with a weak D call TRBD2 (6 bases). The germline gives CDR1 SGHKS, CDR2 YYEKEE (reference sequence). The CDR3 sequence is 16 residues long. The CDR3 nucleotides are TGTGCCAGCAGCTTCTCGGGAGTGGGAGGCACAGATACACAGTATTTT. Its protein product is CASSFSGVGGTDTQYF. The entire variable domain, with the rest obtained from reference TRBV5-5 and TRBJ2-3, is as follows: DAGVTQSPTHLIKTRGQQVTLRCSPISGHKSVSWYQQVLGQGPQFIFQYYEKEERGRGNFPDRFSARQFPNYSSELNVNALLLGDSALYLCASSFSGVGGTDTQYFGPGTRLTVL.

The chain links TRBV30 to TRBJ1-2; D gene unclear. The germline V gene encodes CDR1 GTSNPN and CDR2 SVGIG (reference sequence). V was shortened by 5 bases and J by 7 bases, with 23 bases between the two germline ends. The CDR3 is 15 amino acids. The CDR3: CAWGYPTEGGFGYTF. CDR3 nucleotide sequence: TGTGCCTGGGGATACCCCACCGAGGGAGGGTTTGGCTACACCTTC. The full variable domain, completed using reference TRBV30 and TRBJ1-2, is SQTIHQWPATLVQPVGSPLSLECTVEGTSNPNLYWYRQAAGRGLQLLFYSVGIGQISSEVPQNLSASRPQDRQFILSSKKLLLSDSGFYLCAWGYPTEGGFGYTFGSGTRLTVV.

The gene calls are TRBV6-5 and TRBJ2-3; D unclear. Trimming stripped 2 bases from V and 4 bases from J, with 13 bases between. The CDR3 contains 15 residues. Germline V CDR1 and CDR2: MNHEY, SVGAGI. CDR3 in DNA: TGTGCCAGCAGTTACCAACCTAAGTTGGCAGATACGCAGTATTTT. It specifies CASSYQPKLADTQYF.

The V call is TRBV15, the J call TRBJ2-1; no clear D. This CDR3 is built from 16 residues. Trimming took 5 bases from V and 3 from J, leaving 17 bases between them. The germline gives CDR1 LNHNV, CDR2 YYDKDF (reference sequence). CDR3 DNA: TGTGCCACCAGCCTCCTGTACGCGGCAGACTACAATGAGCAGTTCTTC. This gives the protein CATSLLYAADYNEQFF. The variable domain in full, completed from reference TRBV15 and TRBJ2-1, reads DAMVIQNPRYQVTQFGKPVTLSCSQTLNHNVMYWYQQKSSQAPKLLFHYYDKDFNNEADTPDNFQSRRPNTSFCFLDIRSPGLGDTAMYLCATSLLYAADYNEQFFGPGTRLTVL.

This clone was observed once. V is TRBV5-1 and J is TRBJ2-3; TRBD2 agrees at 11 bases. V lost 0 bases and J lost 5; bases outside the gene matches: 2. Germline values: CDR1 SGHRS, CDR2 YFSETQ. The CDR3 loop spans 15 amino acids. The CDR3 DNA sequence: TGCGCCAGCAGCTTGGCCGGACTAGCGGGAGATACGCAGTATTTT. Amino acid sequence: CASSLAGLAGDTQYF.

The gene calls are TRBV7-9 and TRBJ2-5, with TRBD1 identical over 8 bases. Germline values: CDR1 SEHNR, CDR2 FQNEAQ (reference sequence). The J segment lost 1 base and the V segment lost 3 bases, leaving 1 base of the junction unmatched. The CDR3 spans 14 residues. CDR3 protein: CASSFGQGQETQYF. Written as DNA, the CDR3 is TGTGCCAGCAGCTTTGGACAGGGCCAAGAGACCCAGTACTTC.

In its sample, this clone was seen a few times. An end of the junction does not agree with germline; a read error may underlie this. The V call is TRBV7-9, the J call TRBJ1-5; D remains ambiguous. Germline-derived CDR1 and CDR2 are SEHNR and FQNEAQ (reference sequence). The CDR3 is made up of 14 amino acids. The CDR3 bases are TGTTCCAGCAGCTTGGCGGCTAGCAATCAGCCCCAGCATTTT. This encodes CSSSLAASNQPQHF.

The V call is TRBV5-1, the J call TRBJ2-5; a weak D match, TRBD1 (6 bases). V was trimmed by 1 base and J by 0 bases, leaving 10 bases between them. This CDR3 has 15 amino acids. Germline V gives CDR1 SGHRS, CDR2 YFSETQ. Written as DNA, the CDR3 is TGCGCCAGCAGCTTGACTGGGACAAACCAAGAGACCCAGTACTTC. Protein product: CASSLTGTNQETQYF.

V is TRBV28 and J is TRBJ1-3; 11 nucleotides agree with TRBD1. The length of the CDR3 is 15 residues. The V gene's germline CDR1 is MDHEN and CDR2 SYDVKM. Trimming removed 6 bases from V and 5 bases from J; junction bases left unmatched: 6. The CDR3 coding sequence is TGTGCCAGCAGGGAGGGACAGGGGGTTCGAAACACCATATATTTT. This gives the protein CASREGQGVRNTIYF.